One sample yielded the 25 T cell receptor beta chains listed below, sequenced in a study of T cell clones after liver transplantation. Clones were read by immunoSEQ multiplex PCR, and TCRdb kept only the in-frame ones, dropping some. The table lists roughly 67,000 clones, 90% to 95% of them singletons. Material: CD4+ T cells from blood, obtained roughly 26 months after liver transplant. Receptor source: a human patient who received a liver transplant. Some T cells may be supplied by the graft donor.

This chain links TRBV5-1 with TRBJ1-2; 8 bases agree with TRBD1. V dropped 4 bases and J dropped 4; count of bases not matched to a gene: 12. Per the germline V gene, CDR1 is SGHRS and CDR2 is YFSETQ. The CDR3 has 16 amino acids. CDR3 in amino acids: CASSTGDRIPVYGYTF. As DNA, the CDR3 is TGCGCCAGCAGCACAGGGGACAGGATCCCGGTCTATGGCTACACCTTC.

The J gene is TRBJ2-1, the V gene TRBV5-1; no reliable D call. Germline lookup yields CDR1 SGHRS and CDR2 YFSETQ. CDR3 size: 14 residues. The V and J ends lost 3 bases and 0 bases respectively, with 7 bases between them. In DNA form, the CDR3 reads TGCGCCAGCAGCTGGTCAAGCTCCTACAATGAGCAGTTCTTC. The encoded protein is CASSWSSSYNEQFF.

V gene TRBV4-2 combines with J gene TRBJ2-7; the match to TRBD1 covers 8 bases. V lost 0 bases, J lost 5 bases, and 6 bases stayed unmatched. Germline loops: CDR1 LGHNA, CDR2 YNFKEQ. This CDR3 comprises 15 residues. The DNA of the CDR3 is TGTGCCAGCAGCCAAGAAGGCAGGGGGCCCCACGAGCAGTACTTC. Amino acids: CASSQEGRGPHEQYF.

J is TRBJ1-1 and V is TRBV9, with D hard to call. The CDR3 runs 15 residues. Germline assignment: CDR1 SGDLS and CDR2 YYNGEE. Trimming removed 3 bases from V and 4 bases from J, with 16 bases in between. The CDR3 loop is CASSAESVRGTEAFF. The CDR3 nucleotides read TGTGCCAGCAGCGCTGAATCGGTGCGGGGCACTGAAGCTTTCTTT. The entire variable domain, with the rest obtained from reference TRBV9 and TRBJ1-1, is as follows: DSGVTQTPKHLITATGQRVTLRCSPRSGDLSVYWYQQSLDQGLQFLIQYYNGEERAKGNILERFSAQQFPDLHSELNLSSLELGDSALYFCASSAESVRGTEAFFGQGTRLTVV.

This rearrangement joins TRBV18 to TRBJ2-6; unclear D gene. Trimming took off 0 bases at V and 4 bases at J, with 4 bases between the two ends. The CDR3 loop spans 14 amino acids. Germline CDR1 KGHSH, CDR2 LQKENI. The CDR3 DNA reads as TGTGCCAGCTCACCACCAGGGGGGGCCAACGTCCTGACTTTC. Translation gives CASSPPGGANVLTF. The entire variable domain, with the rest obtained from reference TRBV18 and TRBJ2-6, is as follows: NAGVMQNPRHLVRRRGQEARLRCSPMKGHSHVYWYRQLPEEGLKFMVYLQKENIIDESGMPKERFSAEFPKEGPSILRIQQVVRGDSAAYFCASSPPGGANVLTFGAGSRLTVL.

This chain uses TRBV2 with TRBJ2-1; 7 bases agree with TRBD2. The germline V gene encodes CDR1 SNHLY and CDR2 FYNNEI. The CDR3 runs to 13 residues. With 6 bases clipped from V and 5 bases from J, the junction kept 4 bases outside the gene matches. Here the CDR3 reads CASSTGTNNEQFF. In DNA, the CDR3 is TGTGCCAGCAGCACCGGGACTAACAATGAGCAGTTCTTC.

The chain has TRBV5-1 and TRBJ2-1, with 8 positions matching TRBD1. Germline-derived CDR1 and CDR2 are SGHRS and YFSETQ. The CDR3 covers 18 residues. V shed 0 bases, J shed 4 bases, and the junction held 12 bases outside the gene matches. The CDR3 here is CASSLEQGATLLYNEQFF. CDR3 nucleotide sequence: TGCGCCAGCAGCTTGGAGCAGGGGGCCACTTTATTATACAATGAGCAGTTCTTC.

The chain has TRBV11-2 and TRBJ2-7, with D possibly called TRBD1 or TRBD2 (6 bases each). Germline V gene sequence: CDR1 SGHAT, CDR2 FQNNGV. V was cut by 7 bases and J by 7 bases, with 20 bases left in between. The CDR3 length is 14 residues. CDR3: CASIPSGLQGEQYF. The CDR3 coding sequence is TGTGCCAGCATACCTTCGGGACTCCAGGGGGAGCAGTACTTC.

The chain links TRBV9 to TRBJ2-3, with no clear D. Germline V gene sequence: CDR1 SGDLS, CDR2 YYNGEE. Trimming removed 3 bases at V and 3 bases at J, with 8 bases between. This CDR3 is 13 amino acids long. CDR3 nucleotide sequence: TGTGCCAGCAGCGCCCAGTTAACAGATACGCAGTATTTT. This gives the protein CASSAQLTDTQYF.

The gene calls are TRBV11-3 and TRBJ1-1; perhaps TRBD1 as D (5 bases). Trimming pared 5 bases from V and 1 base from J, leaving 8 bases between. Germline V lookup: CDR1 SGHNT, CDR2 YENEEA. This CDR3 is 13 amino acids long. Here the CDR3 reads CASSQGQNTEAFF. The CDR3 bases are TGTGCCAGCAGCCAAGGACAGAACACTGAAGCTTTCTTT.

The CDR3 DNA follows: TGTGCCAGCCGAGGGGGGTCTGGAAACACCATATATTTT. This sequence encodes CASRGGSGNTIYF. The genes are TRBV6-5 and TRBJ1-3; a weak D match, TRBD1 (6 bases). Germline V gene data show CDR1 as MNHEY and CDR2 as SVGAGI. This CDR3 is 13 amino acids long. Trimming pared 8 bases from V and 1 base from J, leaving 9 bases between.

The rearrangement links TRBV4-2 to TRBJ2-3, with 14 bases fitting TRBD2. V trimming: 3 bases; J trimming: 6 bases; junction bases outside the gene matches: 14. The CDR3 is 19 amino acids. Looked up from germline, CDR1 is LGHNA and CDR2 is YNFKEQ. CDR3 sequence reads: CASSQWTTGTSGSFDTQYF. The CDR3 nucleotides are TGTGCCAGCAGCCAGTGGACTACCGGGACTAGCGGGAGTTTTGATACGCAGTATTTT.

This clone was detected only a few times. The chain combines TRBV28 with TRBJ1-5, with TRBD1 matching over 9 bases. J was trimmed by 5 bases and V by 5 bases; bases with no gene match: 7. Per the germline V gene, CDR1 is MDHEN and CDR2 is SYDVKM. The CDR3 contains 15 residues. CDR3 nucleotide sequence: TGTGCCAGCAGTGCACCGGGACAGGGAGATCAGCCCCAGCATTTT. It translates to CASSAPGQGDQPQHF.

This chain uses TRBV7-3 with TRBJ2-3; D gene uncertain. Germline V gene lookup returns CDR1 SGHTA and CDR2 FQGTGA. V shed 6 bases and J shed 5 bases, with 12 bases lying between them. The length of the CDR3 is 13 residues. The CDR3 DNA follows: TGTGCCAGCAGTAGATCCGCAGGAGATACGCAGTATTTT. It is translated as CASSRSAGDTQYF.

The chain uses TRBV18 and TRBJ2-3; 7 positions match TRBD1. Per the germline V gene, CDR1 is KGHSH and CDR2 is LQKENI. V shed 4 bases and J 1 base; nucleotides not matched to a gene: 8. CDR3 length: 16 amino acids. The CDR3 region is CASSQYQGERTDTQYF. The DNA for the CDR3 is TGTGCCAGCTCACAGTATCAGGGGGAGCGCACAGATACGCAGTATTTT.

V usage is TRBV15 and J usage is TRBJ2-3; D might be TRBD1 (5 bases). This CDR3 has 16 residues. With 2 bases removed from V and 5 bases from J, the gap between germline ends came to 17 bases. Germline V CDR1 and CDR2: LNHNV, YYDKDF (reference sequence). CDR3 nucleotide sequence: TGTGCCACCAGCAGAAACCAGGGTGTGGATGGAGATACGCAGTATTTT. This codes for CATSRNQGVDGDTQYF.

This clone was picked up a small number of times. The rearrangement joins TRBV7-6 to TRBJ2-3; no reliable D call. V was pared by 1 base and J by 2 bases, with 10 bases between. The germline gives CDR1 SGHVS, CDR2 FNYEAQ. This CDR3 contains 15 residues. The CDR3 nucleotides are TGTGCCAGCAGCTTAGGTGGGCGGATCACAGATACGCAGTATTTT. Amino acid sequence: CASSLGGRITDTQYF.

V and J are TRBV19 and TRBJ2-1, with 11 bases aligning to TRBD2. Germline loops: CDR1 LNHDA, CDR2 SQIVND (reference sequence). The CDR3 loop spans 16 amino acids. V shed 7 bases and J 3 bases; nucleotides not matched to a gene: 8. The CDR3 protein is CASIPGLADRYNEQFF. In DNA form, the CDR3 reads TGTGCCAGTATTCCGGGACTAGCGGACCGCTACAATGAGCAGTTCTTC.

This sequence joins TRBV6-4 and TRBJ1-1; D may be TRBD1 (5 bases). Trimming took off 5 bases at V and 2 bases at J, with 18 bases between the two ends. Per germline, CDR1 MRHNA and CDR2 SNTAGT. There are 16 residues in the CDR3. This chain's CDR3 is CASSKRRAGPNTEAFF. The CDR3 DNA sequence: TGTGCCAGCAGTAAGAGGAGGGCAGGGCCCAACACTGAAGCTTTCTTT.

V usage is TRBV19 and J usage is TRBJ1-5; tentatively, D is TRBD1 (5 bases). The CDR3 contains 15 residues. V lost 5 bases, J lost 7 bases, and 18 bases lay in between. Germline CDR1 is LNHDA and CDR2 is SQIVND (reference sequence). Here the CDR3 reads CASSWQGEAGQPQHF. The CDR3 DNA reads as TGTGCCAGTAGTTGGCAGGGCGAGGCAGGGCAGCCCCAGCATTTT. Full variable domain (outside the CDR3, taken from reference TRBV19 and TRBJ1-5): DGGITQSPKYLFRKEGQNVTLSCEQNLNHDAMYWYRQDPGQGLRLIYYSQIVNDFQKGDIAEGYSVSREKKESFPLTVTSAQKNPTAFYLCASSWQGEAGQPQHFGDGTRLSIL.

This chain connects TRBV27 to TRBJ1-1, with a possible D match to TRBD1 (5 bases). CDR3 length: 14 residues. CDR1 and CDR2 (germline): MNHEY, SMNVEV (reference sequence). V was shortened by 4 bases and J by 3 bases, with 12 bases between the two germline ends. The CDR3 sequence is CASSYKGRDTEAFF. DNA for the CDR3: TGTGCCAGCAGTTATAAGGGGAGAGACACTGAAGCTTTCTTT.

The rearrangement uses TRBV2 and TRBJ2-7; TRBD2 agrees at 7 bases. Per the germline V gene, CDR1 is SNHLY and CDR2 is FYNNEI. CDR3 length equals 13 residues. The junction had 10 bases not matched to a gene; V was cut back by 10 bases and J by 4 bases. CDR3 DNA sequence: TGTGCCACCGTACCGGGACTATCATACGAGCAGTACTTC. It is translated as CATVPGLSYEQYF.

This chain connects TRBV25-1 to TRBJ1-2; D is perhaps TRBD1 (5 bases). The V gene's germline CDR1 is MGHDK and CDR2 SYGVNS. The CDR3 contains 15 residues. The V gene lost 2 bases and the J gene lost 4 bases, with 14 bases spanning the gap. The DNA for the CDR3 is TGTGCCAGCAGTGAAAGGCTGGGGGGTGGCTATGGCTACACCTTC. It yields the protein CASSERLGGGYGYTF.

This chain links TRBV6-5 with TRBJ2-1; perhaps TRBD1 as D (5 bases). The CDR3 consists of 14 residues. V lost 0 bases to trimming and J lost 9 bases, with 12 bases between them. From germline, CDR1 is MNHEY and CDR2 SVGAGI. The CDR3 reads CASSYSRGGFEQFF. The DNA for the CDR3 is TGTGCCAGCAGTTACTCTAGGGGTGGGTTTGAGCAGTTCTTC.

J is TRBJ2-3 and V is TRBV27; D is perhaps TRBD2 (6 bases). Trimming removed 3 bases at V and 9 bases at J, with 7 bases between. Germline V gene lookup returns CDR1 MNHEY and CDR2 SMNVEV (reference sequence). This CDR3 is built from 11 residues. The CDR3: CASSLAGTQYF. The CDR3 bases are TGTGCCAGCAGTTTGGCGGGGACGCAGTATTTT.